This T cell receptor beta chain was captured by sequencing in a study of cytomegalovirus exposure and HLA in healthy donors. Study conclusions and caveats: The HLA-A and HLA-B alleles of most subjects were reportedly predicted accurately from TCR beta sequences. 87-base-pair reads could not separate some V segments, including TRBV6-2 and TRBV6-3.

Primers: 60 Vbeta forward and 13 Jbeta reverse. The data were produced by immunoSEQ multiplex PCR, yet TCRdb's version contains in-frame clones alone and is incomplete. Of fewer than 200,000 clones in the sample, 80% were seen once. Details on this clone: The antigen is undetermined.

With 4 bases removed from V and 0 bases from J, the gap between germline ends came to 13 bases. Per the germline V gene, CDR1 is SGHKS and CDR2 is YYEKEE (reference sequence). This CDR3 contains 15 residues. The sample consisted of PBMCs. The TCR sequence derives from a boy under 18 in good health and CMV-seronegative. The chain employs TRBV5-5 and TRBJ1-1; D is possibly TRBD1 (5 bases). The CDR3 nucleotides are TGTGCCAGCAGCCTTAGGGACTCCGTGAACACTGAAGCTTTCTTT. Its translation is CASSLRDSVNTEAFF.